These 15 T cell receptor beta chains share one sample of origin, sequenced in a study of T cell clonotyping in hematopoietic cell transplantation. Profiling relied on immunoSEQ multiplex PCR, and the TCRdb table lists in-frame clones only, not all of them. The data hold approximately 5,400 clones, with 78% observed a single time. The sequencing used peripheral blood mononuclear cells, collected 30 days after allogeneic stem cell transplant. These receptor sequences come from a male patient between 55 and 70 years old who had an allogeneic stem cell transplant from an unrelated donor, so the T cells may come from the graft donor. Some clones in this sample may be carry-over from other donors' samples.

This chain joins TRBV5-5 and TRBJ2-7; tentative D call: TRBD1 (6 bases). V was trimmed by 1 base and J by 9 bases, leaving 23 bases between them. The germline gives CDR1 SGHKS, CDR2 YYEKEE (reference sequence). This CDR3 is 16 amino acids long. The CDR3 loop reads CASSLIDRDTFWGQYF. The CDR3 region has the DNA TGTGCCAGCAGCTTGATAGATCGGGACACCTTTTGGGGGCAGTACTTC. The full variable domain, completed using reference TRBV5-5 and TRBJ2-7, is DAGVTQSPTHLIKTRGQQVTLRCSPISGHKSVSWYQQVLGQGPQFIFQYYEKEERGRGNFPDRFSARQFPNYSSELNVNALLLGDSALYLCASSLIDRDTFWGQYFGPGTRLTVT.

The V and J genes are TRBV25-1 and TRBJ1-5, with D possibly matching TRBD1 (6 bases). V shed 6 bases and J shed 4 bases, with 13 bases lying between them. This CDR3 is built from 14 residues. The V gene's germline CDR1 is MGHDK and CDR2 SYGVNS. The CDR3 loop reads CASRPGHDNQPQHF. For the CDR3, the DNA is TGTGCCAGCAGACCGGGACACGATAATCAGCCCCAGCATTTT.

V is TRBV7-8 and J is TRBJ2-3, with D possibly being TRBD1 or TRBD2 (5 bases each). Trimming stripped 5 bases from V and 2 bases from J, with 17 bases between. CDR3 size: 16 residues. The germline gives CDR1 SGHVS, CDR2 FQNEAQ. The CDR3 region is CASSPGETVITDTQYF. Written as DNA, the CDR3 is TGTGCCAGCAGCCCCGGGGAGACAGTGATCACAGATACGCAGTATTTT.

This clone came up once. The rearrangement links TRBV19 to TRBJ1-1, with D unresolved. CDR3 size: 17 residues. V was trimmed by 4 bases and J by 0 bases, leaving 18 bases between them. From germline, CDR1 is LNHDA and CDR2 SQIVND (reference sequence). CDR3 coding DNA: TGTGCCAGTAGTAGGTTTGGCAGTCTTTATATGAACACTGAAGCTTTCTTT. Its protein is CASSRFGSLYMNTEAFF.

This clone turned up a few times. The chain links TRBV2 to TRBJ1-4; D gene unclear. From germline, CDR1 is SNHLY and CDR2 FYNNEI. The length of the CDR3 is 16 residues. V shed 4 bases and J shed 0 bases, with 12 bases lying between them. In DNA, the CDR3 is TGTGCCAGCAGTGGGGATGATTATACAACTAATGAAAAACTGTTTTTT. As protein: CASSGDDYTTNEKLFF.

This chain links TRBV2 with TRBJ2-2; TRBD1 agrees at 7 bases. The V and J ends lost 6 bases and 3 bases, in that order; junction bases with no gene match: 10. This CDR3 has 16 residues. Per germline, CDR1 SNHLY and CDR2 FYNNEI. The CDR3 is CASRGVRGHDTGELFF. As DNA, the CDR3 is TGTGCCAGCAGGGGTGTGAGGGGGCATGACACCGGGGAGCTGTTTTTT.

This clone was observed a handful of times. J is TRBJ2-2 and V is TRBV7-9; D is unresolved. The CDR3 is made up of 15 amino acids. Germline assignment: CDR1 SEHNR and CDR2 FQNEAQ (reference sequence). Trimming removed 3 bases from V and 3 bases from J, with 11 bases in between. CDR3 amino acids: CASSFRSQYTGELFF. Written as DNA, the CDR3 is TGTGCCAGCAGCTTTCGGTCCCAGTACACCGGGGAGCTGTTTTTT.

The chain combines TRBV5-1 with TRBJ2-3; 8 bases align to TRBD2. Germline assignment: CDR1 SGHRS and CDR2 YFSETQ. The CDR3 covers 18 residues. V dropped 4 bases and J dropped 4; count of bases not matched to a gene: 17. CDR3 sequence reads: CASSARGGAGGRADTQYF. The DNA of the CDR3 is TGCGCCAGCAGCGCTAGGGGAGGCGCGGGAGGCAGGGCAGATACGCAGTATTTT.

This clone appeared a few times. The J gene is TRBJ2-7, the V gene TRBV5-1; TRBD1 matches 12 bases. Germline values: CDR1 SGHRS, CDR2 YFSETQ. V shed 6 bases and J 5 bases; nucleotides not matched to a gene: 6. This CDR3 region has 14 residues. CDR3 in amino acids: CASNPGQGADEQYF. DNA of the CDR3: TGCGCCAGCAATCCGGGACAGGGGGCTGACGAGCAGTACTTC.

V gene TRBV27 combines with J gene TRBJ1-2, with D tentatively TRBD1 (5 bases). This CDR3 is 14 amino acids long. Per the germline V gene, CDR1 is MNHEY and CDR2 is SMNVEV (reference sequence). V lost 4 bases, J lost 7 bases, and 16 bases lay in between. The CDR3 region is CASSSQRGSGGYTF. The CDR3 DNA is TGTGCCAGCAGTTCCCAGCGGGGCTCGGGTGGCTACACCTTC.

The chain carries TRBV29-1 and TRBJ1-5, with TRBD1 as a possible D gene (5 bases). The CDR3 has 14 amino acids. The germline gives CDR1 SQVTM, CDR2 ANQGSEA. Trimming removed 4 bases at V and 7 bases at J, with 17 bases between. This chain's CDR3 is CSVVSGMGEQPQHF. CDR3 DNA sequence: TGCAGCGTTGTCTCGGGGATGGGGGAACAGCCCCAGCATTTT.

The rearrangement links TRBV19 to TRBJ2-2; 9 bases are a match to TRBD1. Trimming at V came to 3 bases and at J to 4 bases, leaving 6 bases not matched to a gene. The CDR3 has 16 residues. Germline CDR1 is LNHDA and CDR2 is SQIVND (reference sequence). CDR3 nucleotide sequence: TGTGCCAGTAGTATCATGGACAGGGGTCCCACCGGGGAGCTGTTTTTT. It is translated as CASSIMDRGPTGELFF.

Regarding this clone: Relative to the germline gene, one junction end is altered; a read error may explain this. This chain joins TRBV7-8 and TRBJ2-3; the match to TRBD2 covers 7 bases. Germline loops: CDR1 SGHVS, CDR2 FQNEAQ. The CDR3 runs to 15 residues. The CDR3 region is CASSFGRGSTGTQYF. The CDR3 region has the DNA TGTGCCAGCAGCTTTGGGCGGGGGAGCACAGGTACGCAGTATTTT.

V usage is TRBV5-1 and J usage is TRBJ1-2; perhaps TRBD1 as D (5 bases). V shed 1 base and J shed 3 bases, with 7 bases lying between them. The CDR3 totals 13 residues. Germline V gene lookup returns CDR1 SGHRS and CDR2 YFSETQ. In DNA form, the CDR3 reads TGCGCCAGCAGCTTGAGAGGGGACTATGGCTACACCTTC. It yields the protein CASSLRGDYGYTF. Supplemented by reference TRBV5-1 and TRBJ1-2, the full variable domain reads KAGVTQTPRYLIKTRGQQVTLSCSPISGHRSVSWYQQTPGQGLQFLFEYFSETQRNKGNFPGRFSGRQFSNSRSEMNVSTLELGDSALYLCASSLRGDYGYTFGSGTRLTVV.

This chain joins TRBV7-9 and TRBJ1-2, with a tentative D call TRBD1 (5 bases). The CDR3 has 14 residues. V shed 4 bases and J shed 8 bases, with 17 bases lying between them. Per the germline V gene, CDR1 is SEHNR and CDR2 is FQNEAQ (reference sequence). The CDR3 spells CASSSGTDIYGYTF. The DNA of the CDR3 is TGTGCCAGCAGCTCCGGGACCGATATCTACGGCTACACCTTC.